This T cell receptor (beta chain) was captured in a study of OX40 agonist ivuxolimab in advanced cancers. Points from the study as a whole: Averaged across samples, CD8+ T cells carried more expanded clones than CD4+ did. Some patients who did not respond also had low normalized T-cell clonal expansion.

In the case of this clone: What it binds is unknown.

CDR1 and CDR2 from the germline V gene are MNHEY and SMNVEV (reference sequence). The CDR3 spans 16 residues. V gave up 4 bases and J gave up 3 bases; unmatched junction bases: 12. Data came from immunoSEQ multiplex PCR; TCRdb stores just in-frame clones and leaves some out. The sample has 75,000 to 100,000 clones, under 90% seen once; the top ten hold roughly 5.4%. The clonotype comes from an adult with an advanced solid tumor such as melanoma, head and neck, liver or kidney cancer. This chain connects TRBV27 to TRBJ2-7; 7 nucleotides match TRBD1. The sample here was CD4+ or CD8+ T cells sorted from blood, taken in a trial of the OX40 agonist ivuxolimab. CDR3: CASSSTSTGFDYEQYF. The CDR3 nucleotides are TGTGCCAGCAGTTCTACCTCGACAGGGTTTGACTACGAGCAGTACTTC.